Each of the 22 T cell receptor beta chains below was sequenced from the same sample in a study of blood T cell repertoires in COVID-19. Method: immunoSEQ multiplex PCR; TCRdb's copy keeps in-frame clones and lacks some. The data hold about 160,000 clones, with more than 70% observed a single time. The sequencing sample was made of peripheral blood. Source of these receptors: a woman at least 80 years old with active or convalescent COVID-19.

The chain carries TRBV6-1 and TRBJ2-7, with 7 nucleotides matching TRBD2. The CDR3 covers 15 residues. Losses at the gene ends were 3 bases for V and 4 bases for J; bases not matched to a gene: 9. In germline, CDR1 is MNHNS, CDR2 SASEGT. The CDR3 region is CASSEREGGWYEQYF. CDR3 nucleotide sequence: TGTGCCAGCAGTGAGAGGGAGGGAGGCTGGTACGAGCAGTACTTC.

The count of this clone is one. The V gene is TRBV27, the J gene TRBJ2-1; the match to TRBD2 covers 12 bases. Unmatched junction bases numbered 10, after V lost 4 bases and J lost 6 bases. The CDR3 consists of 17 residues. Germline CDR1 MNHEY, CDR2 SMNVEV (reference sequence). Here the CDR3 reads CASSSARLAGEGNEQFF. In nucleotides, the CDR3 is TGTGCCAGCAGTTCCGCCCGACTAGCGGGAGAAGGCAATGAGCAGTTCTTC.

Details on this clone: The sample holds other DNA sequences that translate to the same CDR3. The chain recombines TRBV5-1 with TRBJ1-2, with no clear D. Germline CDR1 is SGHRS and CDR2 is YFSETQ. The CDR3 consists of 13 residues. Trimming took 0 bases from V and 3 from J, leaving 6 bases between them. The CDR3 sequence is CASSLAGDYGYTF. Written as DNA, the CDR3 is TGCGCCAGCAGCTTGGCTGGAGACTATGGCTACACCTTC. The full variable domain, rest sourced from reference TRBV5-1 and TRBJ1-2, is KAGVTQTPRYLIKTRGQQVTLSCSPISGHRSVSWYQQTPGQGLQFLFEYFSETQRNKGNFPGRFSGRQFSNSRSEMNVSTLELGDSALYLCASSLAGDYGYTFGSGTRLTVV.

The V and J genes are TRBV6-2 or TRBV6-3 and TRBJ1-1; 9 bases line up with TRBD1. Germline V CDR1 and CDR2: MNHEY, SVGEGT. This CDR3 comprises 14 residues. V shed 7 bases and J 10 bases; nucleotides not matched to a gene: 13. The CDR3 spells CASTPLGTGYGAFF. The DNA for the CDR3 is TGTGCCAGCACCCCACTTGGGACAGGGTACGGAGCTTTCTTT.

The chain uses TRBV19 and TRBJ1-5; 10 positions match TRBD1. This CDR3 is built from 16 residues. The V gene's germline CDR1 is LNHDA and CDR2 SQIVND (reference sequence). V dropped 6 bases and J dropped 4; count of bases not matched to a gene: 9. CDR3 protein: CASSSGTGVRNQPQHF. CDR3 DNA sequence: TGTGCCAGTAGCTCAGGGACAGGGGTTCGGAATCAGCCCCAGCATTTT.

V is TRBV30 and J is TRBJ2-1; no reliable D call. V shed 4 bases and J shed 0 bases, with 13 bases lying between them. The germline V gene encodes CDR1 GTSNPN and CDR2 SVGIG (reference sequence). This CDR3 contains 15 residues. The CDR3 DNA follows: TGTGCCTGGAAGGAACCGCGGAGCTCCTACAATGAGCAGTTCTTC. Protein product: CAWKEPRSSYNEQFF. The full variable domain, in which reference TRBV30 and TRBJ2-1 provide the parts outside the CDR3, is SQTIHQWPATLVQPVGSPLSLECTVEGTSNPNLYWYRQAAGRGLQLLFYSVGIGQISSEVPQNLSASRPQDRQFILSSKKLLLSDSGFYLCAWKEPRSSYNEQFFGPGTRLTVL.

The J gene is TRBJ2-7, the V gene TRBV27, with 8 bases matching TRBD2. V lost 2 bases and J lost 2; bases outside the gene matches: 11. The CDR3 extends over 17 amino acids. The germline V gene has CDR1 MNHEY and CDR2 SMNVEV (reference sequence). CDR3 DNA: TGTGCCAGCAGTTTAGGGGGACTGAGTAGCGGGACCTACGAGCAGTACTTC. It specifies CASSLGGLSSGTYEQYF.

The genes are TRBV18 and TRBJ2-1, with D perhaps matching TRBD1 (5 bases). Trimming stripped 2 bases from V and 5 bases from J, with 7 bases between. The CDR3 loop spans 13 amino acids. Looked up from germline, CDR1 is KGHSH and CDR2 is LQKENI. CDR3 bases: TGTGCCAGCTCACCAAGCAGGGACAATGAGCAGTTCTTC. Protein sequence: CASSPSRDNEQFF. The entire variable domain, with the rest obtained from reference TRBV18 and TRBJ2-1, is as follows: NAGVMQNPRHLVRRRGQEARLRCSPMKGHSHVYWYRQLPEEGLKFMVYLQKENIIDESGMPKERFSAEFPKEGPSILRIQQVVRGDSAAYFCASSPSRDNEQFFGPGTRLTVL.

The chain joins TRBV6-5 to TRBJ2-3, with 10 nucleotides matching TRBD2. The germline CDR1 and CDR2 sequences are MNHEY and SVGAGI. This CDR3 is built from 14 residues. V was clipped by 6 bases and J by 3 bases; unmatched bases: 3. As DNA, the CDR3 is TGTGCCAGCAGCCTAGCGGGAGTAACAGATACGCAGTATTTT. Protein product: CASSLAGVTDTQYF.

The rearrangement uses TRBV5-4 and TRBJ1-2; D is unclear. Trimming pared 1 base from V and 8 bases from J, leaving 12 bases between. CDR1 SGHNT and CDR2 YYREEE come from the germline V gene (reference sequence). The CDR3 runs to 13 residues. CDR3: CASSLRGAGGYTF. CDR3 nucleotides: TGTGCCAGCAGCTTGCGGGGAGCGGGCGGCTACACCTTC.

This chain joins TRBV19 and TRBJ1-1; D is possibly TRBD1 (5 bases). This CDR3 is 14 amino acids long. V lost 1 base and J lost 5, with 11 bases in between. The V gene's germline CDR1 is LNHDA and CDR2 SQIVND (reference sequence). Here the CDR3 reads CASSIVGGDTEAFF. The CDR3 region has the DNA TGTGCCAGTAGTATAGTGGGGGGTGATACTGAAGCTTTCTTT.

The count of this clone is one. The chain is built from TRBV7-3 and TRBJ2-1; 7 nucleotides align to TRBD1. There are 14 residues in the CDR3. Trimming cost V 4 bases and J 4 bases; bases outside gene matches: 4. Per the germline V gene, CDR1 is SGHTA and CDR2 is FQGTGA. CDR3 DNA: TGTGCCAGCAGCTCTACAGGGGTTTACAATGAGCAGTTCTTC. Translation gives CASSSTGVYNEQFF.

The chain carries TRBV2 and TRBJ2-5; no clear D. Trimming removed 4 bases from V and 5 bases from J, with 5 bases in between. The germline gives CDR1 SNHLY, CDR2 FYNNEI. CDR3 length: 11 amino acids. CDR3 bases: TGTGCCAGCAGTGGACACGAGACCCAGTACTTC. This sequence encodes CASSGHETQYF.

This chain links TRBV5-4 with TRBJ1-1; 10 positions match TRBD1. Germline V gene data show CDR1 as SGHNT and CDR2 as YYREEE (reference sequence). This CDR3 contains 14 residues. Germline trimming cut 0 bases from V and 11 bases from J; bases unmatched to any gene: 7. The CDR3 bases are TGTGCCAGCAGCTTGGGACAGGGGGCCGGTGGCGCTTTCTTT. Residues: CASSLGQGAGGAFF.

The rearrangement links TRBV6-5 to TRBJ2-3; 7 nucleotides agree with TRBD2. CDR1 MNHEY and CDR2 SVGAGI come from the germline V gene. Losses at the gene ends were 4 bases for V and 4 bases for J; bases not matched to a gene: 11. The CDR3 is made up of 16 amino acids. CDR3 amino acids: CASSLGGTARADTQYF. In nucleotides, the CDR3 is TGTGCCAGCAGTTTGGGGGGGACGGCGAGGGCAGATACGCAGTATTTT.

This chain joins TRBV6-1 and TRBJ2-1; a possible D gene is TRBD1 (6 bases). The germline CDR1 and CDR2 sequences are MNHNS and SASEGT. The V end lost 3 bases, the J end lost 6 bases, and 12 bases lay between the germline ends. The CDR3 extends over 14 amino acids. CDR3: CASSEGASLNEQFF. CDR3 DNA: TGTGCCAGCAGTGAGGGGGCTTCACTCAATGAGCAGTTCTTC.

The chain couples TRBV6-5 to TRBJ1-2, with 11 bases identical to TRBD1. This CDR3 has 13 residues. Germline V gives CDR1 MNHEY, CDR2 SVGAGI. V lost 6 bases and J lost 3; bases outside the gene matches: 0. The CDR3 coding sequence is TGTGCCAGCAGGGGACAGGGGGACTATGGCTACACCTTC. Translation: CASRGQGDYGYTF.

Comment on this clone: The junction and the germline gene differ at one end; a read error may be behind it. The chain carries TRBV7-4 and TRBJ2-5, with a tentative D call TRBD2 (6 bases). CDR1 and CDR2 (germline): SGHVT, SQSDAQ. CDR3 length: 11 amino acids. The CDR3 nucleotides read TGTGCCAGCAGCGTAGCGGCGACCCAGTACTTC. This encodes CASSVAATQYF.

CDR3 nucleotide sequence: TGCGCCAGCAGCCTAGACAGAAATAATGAAAAACTGTTTTTT. Translation gives CASSLDRNNEKLFF. The rearrangement uses TRBV5-1 and TRBJ1-4, with TRBD1 as a possible D gene (5 bases). The V and J ends lost 4 bases and 4 bases respectively, with 11 bases between them. Germline V CDR1 and CDR2: SGHRS, YFSETQ. CDR3 size: 14 residues. The entire variable domain, with the rest obtained from reference TRBV5-1 and TRBJ1-4, is as follows: KAGVTQTPRYLIKTRGQQVTLSCSPISGHRSVSWYQQTPGQGLQFLFEYFSETQRNKGNFPGRFSGRQFSNSRSEMNVSTLELGDSALYLCASSLDRNNEKLFFGSGTQLSVL.

V usage is TRBV5-5 and J usage is TRBJ1-2; 9 bases agree with TRBD1. From germline, CDR1 is SGHKS and CDR2 YYEKEE (reference sequence). V lost 0 bases, J lost 9 bases, and 9 bases stayed unmatched. This CDR3 has 15 amino acids. CDR3 amino acids: CASSLGVQGASSYTF. The CDR3 DNA sequence: TGTGCCAGCAGCTTGGGCGTACAGGGGGCTTCGAGCTACACCTTC.

The chain employs TRBV6-5 and TRBJ2-1, with TRBD1 matching over 10 bases. Looked up from germline, CDR1 is MNHEY and CDR2 is SVGAGI. This CDR3 has 14 amino acids. The V segment lost 5 bases and the J segment 10 bases; nucleotides outside the gene matches: 8. The CDR3 DNA reads as TGTGCCAGCAGTCCCGGGACAGGGGTGGACGAGCAGTTCTTC. It specifies CASSPGTGVDEQFF.

This chain connects TRBV6-2 or TRBV6-3 to TRBJ2-3; 7 nucleotides line up with TRBD2. With V trimmed by 2 bases and J by 5 bases, 10 bases remained unmatched. The CDR3 totals 16 residues. Germline CDR1 MNHEY, CDR2 SVGEGT. The CDR3 sequence: CASSYPGGAGIDTQYF. Written as DNA, the CDR3 is TGTGCCAGCAGTTACCCGGGCGGAGCGGGAATAGATACGCAGTATTTT.